This TCR beta chain originates from a study of T cells in localized non-small cell lung cancer. Study observations and caveats: Appearance in adjacent lung was seen for a median about 59 of the top 100 tumor clones. T cell clonality was highest in uninvolved adjacent lung, above tumor. Heterogeneity remains possible, as sequencing covered one tumor region only.

CDR1 and CDR2 (germline): MNHEY, SMNVEV (reference sequence). The V gene lost 3 bases and the J gene lost 2 bases, with 11 bases spanning the gap. The CDR3 consists of 15 residues. Sequenced by immunoSEQ multiplex PCR; TCRdb stores in-frame clones only, minus some. Seen here are under 35,000 clones, 92% observed once, and the top ten hold roughly 4.1%. In the case of this clone: Its specificity is not known.

Source: peripheral blood mononuclear cells, taken before any cancer treatment. The TCR originated in a woman aged 40-69 years with stage III lung adenocarcinoma. V and J are TRBV27 and TRBJ1-5; weak D call: TRBD1 (6 bases). The CDR3 loop reads CASSLGGNGNQPQHF. For the CDR3, the DNA is TGTGCCAGCAGTTTGGGGGGCAATGGCAATCAGCCCCAGCATTTT.